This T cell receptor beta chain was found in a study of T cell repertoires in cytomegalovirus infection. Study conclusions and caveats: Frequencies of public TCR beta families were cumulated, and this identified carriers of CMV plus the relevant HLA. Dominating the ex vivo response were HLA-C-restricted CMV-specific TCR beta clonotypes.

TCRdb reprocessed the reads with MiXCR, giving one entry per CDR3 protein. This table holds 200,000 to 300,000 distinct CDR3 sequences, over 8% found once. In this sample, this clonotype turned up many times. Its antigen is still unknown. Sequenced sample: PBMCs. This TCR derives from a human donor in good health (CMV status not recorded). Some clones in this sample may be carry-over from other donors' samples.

The CDR3 DNA reads as TGTGCCAGCAGTTTCGACAGGAACTATGGCTACACCTTC. Translating it yields CASSFDRNYGYTF. The rearrangement links TRBV7-2 to TRBJ1-2; tentatively, D is TRBD1 (6 bases). Germline values: CDR1 SGHTA, CDR2 FQGNSA. The CDR3 length is 13 residues. The V gene lost 6 bases and the J gene lost 2 bases, with 10 bases spanning the gap.